The 24 T cell receptor beta chains below all came from one sample that was sequenced in a study of regulatory dendritic cells for organ transplantation listed by TCRdb under 2017. Sorted T cell subsets were CFSE-labeled and co-cultured for roughly 5 days with allogeneic regulatory or mature dendritic cells at a 1:10 DC:T ratio. The library came from the immunoSEQ multiplex PCR assay. TCRdb provides this immuneACCESS table in a form limited to in-frame rearrangements. Some clones are lacking; in checked studies, under half of them reflect an unresolved V gene, and why the rest are absent is not known. For this sample there are over 8,500 clones; 75% appear just once. Roughly 2.6% of the sample rests with the top ten. These TCRs' antigens remain unknown. Specimen: memory CD4+ T cells from blood cultured with regulatory dendritic cells. Read against the paper, the sample's cell subset or site label means: CD45RO+ memory T cells. Receptors were obtained from a human donor in good health.

The V and J genes are TRBV7-8 and TRBJ1-2; TRBD1 agrees at 8 bases. There are 14 residues in the CDR3. Germline V gene sequence: CDR1 SGHVS, CDR2 FQNEAQ. Germline trimming cut 3 bases from V and 2 bases from J; bases unmatched to any gene: 2. The CDR3 coding sequence is TGTGCCAGCAGCTTTCGGACAGGGAACTATGGCTACACCTTC. This translates into CASSFRTGNYGYTF.

The chain is built from TRBV5-6 and TRBJ2-2, with TRBD1 matching over 10 bases. The CDR3 length is 15 residues. J was trimmed by 6 bases and V by 4 bases; bases with no gene match: 6. Germline V gene sequence: CDR1 SGHDT, CDR2 YYEEEE. The CDR3 DNA reads as TGTGCCAGCAGCACTCGGACAGGGGGTGCCGGGGAGCTGTTTTTT. It encodes CASSTRTGGAGELFF.

The gene calls are TRBV19 and TRBJ2-7, with TRBD1 identical over 9 bases. Germline V gene data show CDR1 as LNHDA and CDR2 as SQIVND (reference sequence). The CDR3 length is 17 residues. J gave up 3 bases and V 0 bases, and 9 bases lay outside the gene matches. The CDR3 nucleotides read TGTGCCAGTAGTATAGACTTCGGGACAGGGAATTACTACGAGCAGTACTTC. This sequence encodes CASSIDFGTGNYYEQYF.

J is TRBJ2-2 and V is TRBV10-3; D remains ambiguous. Looked up from germline, CDR1 is ENHRY and CDR2 is SYGVKD. The CDR3 extends over 14 amino acids. Trimming shortened V by 2 bases and J by 4 bases, and 8 bases separated the two germline ends. Here the CDR3 DNA reads TGTGCCATCAGTGAGGACATGGTCACCGGGGAGCTGTTTTTT. As protein: CAISEDMVTGELFF.

This clone occurred once. The chain employs TRBV10-3 and TRBJ2-1; possibly TRBD1 for D (5 bases). This CDR3 has 13 amino acids. Germline lookup yields CDR1 ENHRY and CDR2 SYGVKD. The germline V and J ends were trimmed by 3 bases and 7 bases, with 10 bases remaining between them. CDR3 region: CAISDRERNEQFF. The CDR3 bases are TGTGCCATCAGTGACAGGGAAAGGAATGAGCAGTTCTTC.

This chain connects TRBV13 to TRBJ2-3, with 9 bases fitting TRBD2. The CDR3 spans 17 residues. Trimming cost V 5 bases and J 5 bases; bases outside gene matches: 14. Germline V gives CDR1 PRHDT, CDR2 FYEKMQ (reference sequence). The CDR3, as DNA: TGTGCCAGCAGCCCCCCAATGGGACTAGCTCTAGGAGATACGCAGTATTTT. Translated: CASSPPMGLALGDTQYF. Filled out from reference TRBV13 and TRBJ2-3, the complete variable domain reads AAGVIQSPRHLIKEKRETATLKCYPIPRHDTVYWYQQGPGQDPQFLISFYEKMQSDKGSIPDRFSAQQFSDYHSELNMSSLELGDSALYFCASSPPMGLALGDTQYFGPGTRLTVL.

The J gene is TRBJ1-2, the V gene TRBV4-3; D possibly corresponds to TRBD1 (6 bases). Trimming stripped 0 bases from V and 7 bases from J, with 15 bases between. Germline loops: CDR1 LGHNA, CDR2 YSLEER. There are 15 residues in the CDR3. The DNA for the CDR3 is TGCGCCAGCAGCCAAGACCTACAGGGAAACGGTGGCTACACCTTC. Its translation is CASSQDLQGNGGYTF.

This clone came up a few times. The chain joins TRBV18 to TRBJ1-1, with D possibly being TRBD1 (5 bases). The germline V gene has CDR1 KGHSH and CDR2 LQKENI. This CDR3 has 16 residues. Trimming left V 1 base short and J 6 bases short, with 18 bases between. This CDR3 is CASSPQSGFRAAEAFF. DNA of the CDR3: TGTGCCAGCTCACCACAGTCAGGGTTTAGAGCCGCTGAAGCTTTCTTT.

The chain employs TRBV2 and TRBJ2-5; possibly TRBD2 for D (6 bases). This CDR3 region has 13 residues. Trimming removed 6 bases at V and 2 bases at J, with 10 bases between. CDR1 is SNHLY and CDR2 is FYNNEI in the germline V gene. CDR3 coding DNA: TGTGCCAGCAGCGGGGACTTTCAAGAGACCCAGTACTTC. Protein product: CASSGDFQETQYF.

This chain connects TRBV14 to TRBJ1-4, with D tentatively TRBD1 (5 bases). This CDR3 region has 16 residues. Germline V lookup: CDR1 SGHDN, CDR2 FVKESK. V lost 4 bases to trimming and J lost 6 bases, with 18 bases between them. CDR3 DNA: TGTGCCAGCAGCCTGCAGCGGGGGACGGTTGATGAAAAACTGTTTTTT. This codes for CASSLQRGTVDEKLFF.

This clone came up a few times. This rearrangement joins TRBV6-6 to TRBJ2-3; 9 nucleotides match TRBD1. V dropped 7 bases and J dropped 2; count of bases not matched to a gene: 4. The germline gives CDR1 MNHNY, CDR2 SVGAGI (reference sequence). There are 14 residues in the CDR3. The CDR3 spells CASTGTGFTDTQYF. CDR3 in DNA: TGTGCCAGCACCGGGACAGGGTTCACAGATACGCAGTATTTT.

The chain uses TRBV9 and TRBJ2-1; possible D gene TRBD2, 7 bases. V lost 0 bases, J lost 8 bases, and 27 bases lay in between. The germline gives CDR1 SGDLS, CDR2 YYNGEE. This CDR3 region has 19 residues. The CDR3 protein is CASSVAVSGGGSFVYEQFF. The CDR3 DNA is TGTGCCAGCAGCGTAGCCGTCTCTGGCGGGGGCTCGTTCGTATATGAGCAGTTCTTC. The whole variable domain, remainder taken from reference TRBV9 and TRBJ2-1, is DSGVTQTPKHLITATGQRVTLRCSPRSGDLSVYWYQQSLDQGLQFLIQYYNGEERAKGNILERFSAQQFPDLHSELNLSSLELGDSALYFCASSVAVSGGGSFVYEQFFGPGTRLTVL.

The chain uses TRBV2 and TRBJ2-7; weak D call: TRBD1 (6 bases). The CDR3 has 14 residues. V was cut by 0 bases and J by 10 bases, with 16 bases left in between. CDR1 is SNHLY, CDR2 FYNNEI, per germline. The CDR3 nucleotides are TGTGCCAGCAGTGAAGCCGGTAAGACAGGTCCTCAGTACTTC. It specifies CASSEAGKTGPQYF.

The chain links TRBV6-1 to TRBJ1-2, with D unresolved. CDR3 length equals 15 residues. Trimming left V 6 bases short and J 4 bases short, with 18 bases between. Per germline, CDR1 MNHNS and CDR2 SASEGT. The chain's CDR3 is CASSLPGSKPYGYTF. The CDR3 coding sequence is TGTGCCAGCAGCCTCCCCGGGAGCAAACCCTATGGCTACACCTTC.

V is TRBV11-2 and J is TRBJ2-3, with 12 bases fitting TRBD2. V dropped 5 bases and J dropped 2; count of bases not matched to a gene: 5. This CDR3 contains 16 residues. Germline V gene lookup returns CDR1 SGHAT and CDR2 FQNNGV. The DNA of the CDR3 is TGTGCCAGCAGCCCTAGCGGGGGGGCCCACACAGATACGCAGTATTTT. Its translation: CASSPSGGAHTDTQYF.

This sequence joins TRBV2 and TRBJ1-5; a weak D match, TRBD1 (5 bases). Germline values: CDR1 SNHLY, CDR2 FYNNEI. V was cut by 4 bases and J by 6 bases, with 10 bases left in between. CDR3 length: 13 amino acids. DNA for the CDR3: TGTGCCAGCAGTGGACAGCCCGGTCAGCCCCAGCATTTT. Protein: CASSGQPGQPQHF.

This rearrangement joins TRBV27 to TRBJ1-5, with TRBD1 matching 7 bases. The length of the CDR3 is 14 residues. The junction had 8 bases not matched to a gene; V was cut back by 5 bases and J by 7 bases. Germline CDR1 reads MNHEY; CDR2 reads SMNVEV (reference sequence). CDR3 nucleotides: TGTGCCAGCAGTCGACAGGGACCCCAACAGCCCCAGCATTTT. Translated: CASSRQGPQQPQHF.

The CDR3 DNA sequence: TGTGCCAGCAGCTTGACAGGTAGCACAGATACGCAGTATTTT. It specifies CASSLTGSTDTQYF. The genes are TRBV6-4 and TRBJ2-3; D is perhaps TRBD1 (6 bases). This CDR3 comprises 14 residues. The germline gives CDR1 MRHNA, CDR2 SNTAGT. Trimming stripped 6 bases from V and 0 bases from J, with 10 bases between.

The chain is built from TRBV10-3 and TRBJ2-2, with 16 bases matching TRBD2. Germline CDR1 reads ENHRY; CDR2 reads SYGVKD. This CDR3 is 18 amino acids long. J was trimmed by 6 bases and V by 10 bases; bases with no gene match: 14. DNA of the CDR3: TGTGCCACGCAGACCGGGACTAGCGGGGGGGGGATCGCCGGGGAGCTGTTTTTT. Residues: CATQTGTSGGGIAGELFF.

The gene calls are TRBV11-1 and TRBJ2-7, with 7 bases matching TRBD1. The CDR3 loop spans 13 amino acids. Germline V gene lookup returns CDR1 SGHAT and CDR2 FQDESV (reference sequence). V shed 8 bases and J 6 bases; nucleotides not matched to a gene: 10. The CDR3 is CASSRGSGGEQYF. As DNA, the CDR3 is TGTGCCAGCTCCCGGGGCTCAGGGGGCGAGCAGTACTTC.

This chain uses TRBV2 with TRBJ2-5; D possibly corresponds to TRBD1 (6 bases). Germline V gene sequence: CDR1 SNHLY, CDR2 FYNNEI. The ends were cut back, 8 bases at V and 2 bases at J, with 15 bases in the middle. This CDR3 spans 14 amino acids. CDR3 region: CASQNLDRQETQYF. For the CDR3, the DNA is TGTGCCAGCCAAAACTTGGACAGACAAGAGACCCAGTACTTC.

The rearrangement links TRBV5-1 to TRBJ1-6; 7 bases align to TRBD1. Germline V gene sequence: CDR1 SGHRS, CDR2 YFSETQ. This CDR3 has 15 amino acids. V was clipped by 0 bases and J by 10 bases; unmatched bases: 7. The CDR3 region is CASSLEQGLRSPLHF. The DNA of the CDR3 is TGCGCCAGCAGCTTGGAACAGGGGTTGAGATCACCCCTCCACTTT.

V is TRBV9 and J is TRBJ2-7, with 8 bases fitting TRBD1. Per germline, CDR1 SGDLS and CDR2 YYNGEE. The CDR3 has 15 amino acids. J was trimmed by 2 bases and V by 0 bases; bases with no gene match: 4. This chain's CDR3 is CASSVETGATYEQYF. As DNA, the CDR3 is TGTGCCAGCAGCGTAGAGACAGGGGCAACCTACGAGCAGTACTTC.

V usage is TRBV5-6 and J usage is TRBJ1-5, with a weak D call TRBD1 (5 bases). The CDR3 spans 14 residues. V gave up 2 bases and J gave up 1 base, with 7 bases separating them. CDR1 and CDR2 from the germline V gene are SGHDT and YYEEEE. CDR3 residues: CASSFRQSNQPQHF. In nucleotides, the CDR3 is TGTGCCAGCAGCTTTAGACAGAGCAATCAGCCCCAGCATTTT.